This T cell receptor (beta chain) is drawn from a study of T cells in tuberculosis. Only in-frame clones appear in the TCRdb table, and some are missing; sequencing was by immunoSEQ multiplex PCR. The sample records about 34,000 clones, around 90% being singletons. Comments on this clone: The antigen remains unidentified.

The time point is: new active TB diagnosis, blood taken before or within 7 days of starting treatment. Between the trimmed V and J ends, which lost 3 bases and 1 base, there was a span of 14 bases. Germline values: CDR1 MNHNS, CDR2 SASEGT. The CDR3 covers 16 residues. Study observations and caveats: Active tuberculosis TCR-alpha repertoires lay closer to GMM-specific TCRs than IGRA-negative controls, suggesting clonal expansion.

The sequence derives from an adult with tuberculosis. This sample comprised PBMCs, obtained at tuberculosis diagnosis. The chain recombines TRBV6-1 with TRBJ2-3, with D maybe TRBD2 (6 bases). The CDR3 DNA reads TGTGCCAGCAGTGACGTAGGGCGGGGTGGCACAGATACGCAGTATTTT. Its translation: CASSDVGRGGTDTQYF.